Included here is one T cell receptor (beta chain) sequence, with context. Its antigen is unknown. The CDR3 loop spans 18 amino acids. Unmatched junction bases numbered 12, after V lost 5 bases and J lost 2 bases. The germline V gene encodes CDR1 SEHNR and CDR2 FQNEAQ (reference sequence). The source of the sample is a study of blood T cells in healthy people across ages. The study's findings and limits: Any conclusive comparison of naive versus antigen-experienced cells was prevented by using unsorted PBMCs. As age increased, TCR beta diversity per million T cells fell in a roughly linear fashion.

Through a sample-barcoded 5' primer and a J-beta primer mix, a second PCR was run for 7 to 11 cycles. Tagging of each cDNA molecule was performed by a template-switch adaptor with 12 random nucleotides. TCRdb re-derived calls from the 5' RACE reads in MiXCR, one entry per CDR3 protein. Counted here are 1.5 million or so distinct CDR3 sequences, roughly 40% occurring once; the ten biggest clones make up 7% to 9.5%. This sequence originates from a woman aged 18 to 35 in good health. V gene TRBV7-9 combines with J gene TRBJ1-1, with TRBD1 matching over 12 bases. Sequencing was carried out using blood. CDR3 sequence: CASSRPVGTGGTNTEAFF. CDR3 bases: TGTGCCAGCAGCCGGCCGGTTGGGACAGGGGGCACAAACACTGAAGCTTTCTTT.